The 27 T cell receptor beta chains in this list originate from one sample, sequenced in a study of OX40 agonist ivuxolimab in advanced cancers. Sequencing was performed with immunoSEQ multiplex PCR; in TCRdb, only in-frame clones are kept and a portion is missing. This repertoire shows fewer than 60,000 clones, 85% found once; its top ten account for roughly 22%. The sequencing used CD4+ or CD8+ T cells sorted from blood, collected in a trial of the OX40 agonist ivuxolimab. The receptors stem from an adult with an advanced solid tumor such as melanoma, head and neck, liver or kidney cancer.

CDR3 in DNA: TGTGCCAGCACTATTCAGGGAGGAACAGCTGGCTACACCTTC. This gives the protein CASTIQGGTAGYTF. The rearrangement uses TRBV6-5 and TRBJ1-2; a possible D gene is TRBD1 (5 bases). V was shortened by 7 bases and J by 7 bases, with 19 bases between the two germline ends. The germline CDR1 and CDR2 sequences are MNHEY and SVGAGI. The CDR3 sequence is 14 residues long.

This clone was seen more than once but under ten times. The chain couples TRBV5-1 to TRBJ1-6, with a possible D match to TRBD1 (5 bases). This CDR3 comprises 14 residues. Germline V gene data show CDR1 as SGHRS and CDR2 as YFSETQ. With 4 bases removed from V and 6 bases from J, the gap between germline ends came to 11 bases. The CDR3 region is CASSGDSLNSPLHF. DNA of the CDR3: TGCGCCAGCAGCGGAGACAGTCTTAATTCACCCCTCCACTTT.

The rearrangement links TRBV4-1 to TRBJ2-7; D might be TRBD1 or TRBD2, each matching 6 bases. V lost 0 bases, J lost 0 bases, and 18 bases lay in between. In germline, CDR1 is MGHRA, CDR2 YSYEKL. The CDR3 covers 18 residues. In DNA, the CDR3 is TGCGCCAGCAGCCAAGAATGGCGTGGGGGGCCTTACTCCTACGAGCAGTACGTC. Translation gives CASSQEWRGGPYSYEQYV.

This clone turned up a few times. The chain joins TRBV12-5 to TRBJ1-2, with 9 bases lining up with TRBD1. The V gene's germline CDR1 is LGHNT and CDR2 FRNRAP. CDR3 length: 15 amino acids. The V and J ends lost 0 bases and 4 bases, in that order; junction bases with no gene match: 3. The CDR3 loop reads CASGLVPDRGYGYTF. For the CDR3, the DNA is TGTGCTAGTGGTTTGGTTCCGGACAGGGGCTATGGCTACACCTTC.

This clone was detected a few times. The chain uses TRBV5-6 and TRBJ2-3; D perhaps matches TRBD2 (6 bases). V was cut by 0 bases and J by 1 base, with 15 bases left in between. In germline, CDR1 is SGHDT, CDR2 YYEEEE. This CDR3 contains 17 residues. The CDR3 region is CASSLGVAESRTDTQYF. The CDR3 DNA sequence: TGTGCCAGCAGCTTGGGGGTAGCGGAGTCACGCACAGATACGCAGTATTTT.

The V gene is TRBV2, the J gene TRBJ2-3, with 9 positions matching TRBD1. The CDR3 consists of 17 residues. Trimming at V came to 2 bases and at J to 1 base, leaving 7 bases not matched to a gene. The germline V gene encodes CDR1 SNHLY and CDR2 FYNNEI. The CDR3, as DNA: TGTGCCAGCAGTGAAAGCGGACAGGGGTTGGGCACAGATACGCAGTATTTT. This codes for CASSESGQGLGTDTQYF.

There are a few counts of this clone. The V call is TRBV10-3, the J call TRBJ2-1, with 7 bases fitting TRBD2. The CDR3 is 17 residues long. Germline loops: CDR1 ENHRY, CDR2 SYGVKD. V was clipped by 0 bases and J by 4 bases; unmatched bases: 9. The CDR3 region is CAISESMGAGEYNEQFF. DNA for the CDR3: TGTGCCATCAGTGAGTCGATGGGTGCGGGGGAGTACAATGAGCAGTTCTTC.

The chain combines TRBV6-1 with TRBJ1-5, with TRBD1 matching over 10 bases. The V and J ends lost 2 bases and 6 bases, in that order; junction bases with no gene match: 13. The CDR3 contains 18 residues. Germline V gene lookup returns CDR1 MNHNS and CDR2 SASEGT. CDR3 region: CASSETNLPGTGVQPQHF. The DNA for the CDR3 is TGTGCCAGCAGTGAAACCAACCTACCCGGGACAGGGGTTCAGCCCCAGCATTTT.

The chain recombines TRBV5-4 with TRBJ2-7; D is possibly TRBD1 or TRBD2 (5 bases each). The CDR3 loop spans 14 amino acids. Germline CDR1 SGHNT, CDR2 YYREEE (reference sequence). V was pared by 0 bases and J by 0 bases, with 7 bases between. The CDR3 loop reads CASSLEGSSYEQYV. CDR3 sequence (DNA): TGTGCCAGCAGCTTGGAGGGGAGCTCCTACGAGCAGTACGTC.

DNA of the CDR3: TGTGCCAGCAGCCCCGAGACTAGCGGGGGTCGAGAGACCCAGTACTTC. This encodes CASSPETSGGRETQYF. The V and J genes are TRBV9 and TRBJ2-5; TRBD2 matches 12 bases. The CDR3 extends over 16 amino acids. After removal of 4 bases from V and 4 bases from J, the junction contained 8 bases not matched to a gene. Germline V gives CDR1 SGDLS, CDR2 YYNGEE.

The sample holds one count of this clone. The CDR3 nucleotides read TGTGCCAGCAGCTTGGTTTATCGGGCAGAAGAGACCCAGTACTTC. Protein sequence: CASSLVYRAEETQYF. The rearrangement uses TRBV5-5 and TRBJ2-5; D uncertain. CDR1 is SGHKS and CDR2 is YYEKEE in the germline V gene (reference sequence). With 0 bases removed from V and 3 bases from J, the gap between germline ends came to 12 bases. This CDR3 spans 15 amino acids.

The chain uses TRBV7-7 and TRBJ1-5; TRBD1 aligns across 9 bases. CDR1 is SSHAT, CDR2 FNYEAQ, per germline (reference sequence). The CDR3 is made up of 16 amino acids. With V trimmed by 1 base and J by 7 bases, 8 bases remained unmatched. Written as DNA, the CDR3 is TGTGCCAGCAGCTTAGTCTCTCGGACAGGGGACCAGCCCCAGCATTTT. Translated, it gives CASSLVSRTGDQPQHF.

The chain joins TRBV4-1 to TRBJ2-1; no reliable D call. Trimming shortened V by 3 bases and J by 1 base, and 10 bases separated the two germline ends. The CDR3 totals 15 residues. Germline V gene sequence: CDR1 MGHRA, CDR2 YSYEKL. CDR3 loop: CASSHPRGSYNEQFF. CDR3 DNA sequence: TGCGCCAGCAGCCACCCTCGCGGTTCCTACAATGAGCAGTTCTTC.

This clone was counted a single time. V and J are TRBV5-1 and TRBJ2-5, with 8 bases that match TRBD1. The CDR3 consists of 15 residues. V was clipped by 1 base and J by 3 bases; unmatched bases: 5. Germline CDR1 and CDR2: SGHRS and YFSETQ. CDR3 nucleotides: TGCGCCAGCAGCTTGTGGCCGACAGGGGAAGAGACCCAGTACTTC. As protein: CASSLWPTGEETQYF.

Here the CDR3 DNA reads TGTGCCAGCAGCGTAGAGGGGGCGGACCTGGGGCAGTACTTC. It is translated as CASSVEGADLGQYF. The chain employs TRBV9 and TRBJ2-7; 7 nucleotides line up with TRBD1. The CDR3 covers 14 residues. Unmatched junction bases numbered 9, after V lost 0 bases and J lost 9 bases. Looked up from germline, CDR1 is SGDLS and CDR2 is YYNGEE.

The CDR3 nucleotides are TGTGCCAGCAGCGTAACAGGGGACACCGGGGAGCTGTTTTTT. It is translated as CASSVTGDTGELFF. This chain connects TRBV6-1 to TRBJ2-2; TRBD1 matches at 7 bases. V shed 6 bases, J shed 3 bases, and the junction held 4 bases outside the gene matches. The CDR3 loop spans 14 amino acids. Looked up from germline, CDR1 is MNHNS and CDR2 is SASEGT.

J is TRBJ1-2 and V is TRBV2, with D unresolved. The CDR3 spans 15 residues. Germline assignment: CDR1 SNHLY and CDR2 FYNNEI. The ends were cut back, 6 bases at V and 4 bases at J, with 18 bases in the middle. The CDR3 coding sequence is TGTGCCAGCAGCGCATTCCGCAGAGACTCCTATGGCTACACCTTC. Protein: CASSAFRRDSYGYTF.

This clone has a handful of counts. V usage is TRBV11-2 and J usage is TRBJ2-2; D remains ambiguous. CDR1 is SGHAT and CDR2 is FQNNGV in the germline V gene. This CDR3 comprises 11 residues. V shed 1 base and J shed 6 bases, with 0 bases lying between them. CDR3 DNA sequence: TGTGCCAGCAGCTTAGCCGGGGAGCTGTTTTTT. Translation gives CASSLAGELFF.

The chain joins TRBV11-3 to TRBJ2-1; 7 positions agree with TRBD1. CDR1 SGHNT and CDR2 YENEEA come from the germline V gene. The CDR3 has 14 amino acids. V lost 0 bases and J lost 6; bases outside the gene matches: 2. Here the CDR3 reads CASSLDAGGNEQFF. CDR3 sequence (DNA): TGTGCCAGCAGCTTAGATGCAGGGGGCAATGAGCAGTTCTTC. Using reference TRBV11-3 and TRBJ2-1 for the parts outside the CDR3, the full variable domain is EAGVVQSPRYKIIEKKQPVAFWCNPISGHNTLYWYLQNLGQGPELLIRYENEEAVDDSQLPKDRFSAERLKGVDSTLKIQPAELGDSAVYLCASSLDAGGNEQFFGPGTRLTVL.

This chain connects TRBV6-5 to TRBJ1-5, with 7 bases fitting TRBD1. The CDR3 contains 11 residues. CDR1 is MNHEY and CDR2 is SVGAGI in the germline V gene. V was clipped by 9 bases and J by 9 bases; unmatched bases: 5. The CDR3 spells CASTGVGPQHF. In DNA, the CDR3 is TGTGCCAGTACAGGGGTCGGGCCCCAGCATTTT.

The chain combines TRBV6-6 with TRBJ2-5; 11 bases are shared with TRBD1. There are 15 residues in the CDR3. Per germline, CDR1 MNHNY and CDR2 SVGAGI (reference sequence). Losses at the gene ends were 5 bases for V and 7 bases for J; bases not matched to a gene: 9. Here the CDR3 reads CASSPPGQGGRTQYF. CDR3 DNA: TGTGCCAGCAGTCCACCGGGACAGGGGGGTCGGACCCAGTACTTC.

V is TRBV19 and J is TRBJ1-1; 7 bases map to TRBD1. This CDR3 contains 14 residues. V lost 7 bases to trimming and J lost 4 bases; unmatched junction nucleotides: 9. Germline V gene lookup returns CDR1 LNHDA and CDR2 SQIVND (reference sequence). The CDR3, as DNA: TGTGCCAGTATCTTACAGGGGTCGGGCACTGAAGCTTTCTTT. It yields the protein CASILQGSGTEAFF.

The J gene is TRBJ1-6, the V gene TRBV27, with a tentative D call TRBD1 (5 bases). Trimming took 4 bases from V and 7 from J, leaving 11 bases between them. Per the germline V gene, CDR1 is MNHEY and CDR2 is SMNVEV (reference sequence). CDR3 length equals 14 residues. CDR3 loop: CASSSGLSNSPLHF. The CDR3 bases are TGTGCCAGCAGTTCGGGACTATCGAATTCACCCCTCCACTTT.

This chain links TRBV28 with TRBJ2-7, with TRBD1 as a possible D gene (5 bases). Germline CDR1 reads MDHEN; CDR2 reads SYDVKM. This CDR3 is 13 amino acids long. Trimming stripped 5 bases from V and 3 bases from J, with 11 bases between. The CDR3 region has the DNA TGTGCCAGCAGTCACTCAAGGGGCTACGAGCAGTACGTC. Protein product: CASSHSRGYEQYV.

The chain has TRBV28 and TRBJ1-2; D is ambiguous. This CDR3 is built from 17 residues. The V and J ends lost 5 bases and 2 bases respectively, with 21 bases between them. Germline CDR1 MDHEN, CDR2 SYDVKM. The CDR3 DNA follows: TGTGCCAGCAGTCTACGACCCGGATCGGGGATGAACTATGGCTACACCTTC. This gives the protein CASSLRPGSGMNYGYTF.

The chain carries TRBV7-7 and TRBJ2-5; TRBD1 is a possible D gene (6 bases). The germline gives CDR1 SSHAT, CDR2 FNYEAQ (reference sequence). The V end was cut by 5 bases, the J end by 3 bases, with 16 bases between. CDR3 size: 15 residues. The DNA for the CDR3 is TGTGCCAGCAGCCCATCCTACAGGGCCGAAGAGACCCAGTACTTC. Translation gives CASSPSYRAEETQYF.

The gene calls are TRBV7-2 and TRBJ2-3, with 11 nucleotides matching TRBD2. CDR1 and CDR2 (germline): SGHTA, FQGNSA. V shed 2 bases and J 2 bases; nucleotides not matched to a gene: 9. The CDR3 totals 18 residues. The CDR3 reads CASSLRLAGGPITDTQYF. For the CDR3, the DNA is TGTGCCAGCAGCTTACGGCTAGCGGGGGGCCCTATCACAGATACGCAGTATTTT. Full variable domain (rest looked up from reference TRBV7-2 and TRBJ2-3): GAGVSQSPSNKVTEKGKDVELRCDPISGHTALYWYRQSLGQGLEFLIYFQGNSAPDKSGLPSDRFSAERTGGSVSTLTIQRTQQEDSAVYLCASSLRLAGGPITDTQYFGPGTRLTVL.